Sequencing of this T cell receptor (beta chain) was carried out in a study of control samples from healthy donors and cancer patients. The protocol was immunoSEQ multiplex PCR, while the TCRdb copy is restricted to in-frame clones and leaves out a portion. The profile shows about 150,000 clones, roughly 94% of them singletons. Germline CDR1 reads LNHDA; CDR2 reads SQIVND (reference sequence). V dropped 1 base and J dropped 0 bases, with 12 bases sitting between them. CDR3 size: 16 residues. The sequence was collected from a woman under 30 in good health. The sample consisted of blood. The genes are TRBV19 and TRBJ1-1; no clear D gene. In nucleotides, the CDR3 is TGTGCCAGTAGTATAGTGGGTCGGCAGATGAACACTGAAGCTTTCTTT. Translating it yields CASSIVGRQMNTEAFF.